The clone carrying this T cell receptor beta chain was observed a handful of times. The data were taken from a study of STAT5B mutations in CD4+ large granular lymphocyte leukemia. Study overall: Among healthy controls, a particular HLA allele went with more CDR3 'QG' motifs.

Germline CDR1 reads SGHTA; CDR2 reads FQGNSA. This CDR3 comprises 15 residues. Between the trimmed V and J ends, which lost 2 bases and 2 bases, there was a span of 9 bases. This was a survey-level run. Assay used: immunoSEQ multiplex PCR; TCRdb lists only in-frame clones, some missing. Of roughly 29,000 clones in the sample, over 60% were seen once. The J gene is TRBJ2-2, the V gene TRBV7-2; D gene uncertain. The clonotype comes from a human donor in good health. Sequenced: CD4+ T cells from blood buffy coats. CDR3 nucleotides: TGTGCCAGCAGCTTATACGTATCAAACACCGGGGAGCTGTTTTTT. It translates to CASSLYVSNTGELFF.